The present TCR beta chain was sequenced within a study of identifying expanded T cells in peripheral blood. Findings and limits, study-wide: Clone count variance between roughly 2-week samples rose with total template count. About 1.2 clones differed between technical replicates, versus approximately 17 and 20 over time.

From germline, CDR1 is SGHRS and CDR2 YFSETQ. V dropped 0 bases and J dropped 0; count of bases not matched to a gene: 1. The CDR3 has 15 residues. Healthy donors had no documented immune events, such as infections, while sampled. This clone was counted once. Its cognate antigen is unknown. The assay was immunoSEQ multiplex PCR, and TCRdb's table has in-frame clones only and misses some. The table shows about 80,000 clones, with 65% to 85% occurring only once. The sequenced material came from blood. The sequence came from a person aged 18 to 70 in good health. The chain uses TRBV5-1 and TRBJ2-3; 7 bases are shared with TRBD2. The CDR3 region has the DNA TGCGCCAGCAGCTTGGCTAGCGGAAGCACAGATACGCAGTATTTT. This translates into CASSLASGSTDTQYF. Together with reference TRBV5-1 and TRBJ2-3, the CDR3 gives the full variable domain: KAGVTQTPRYLIKTRGQQVTLSCSPISGHRSVSWYQQTPGQGLQFLFEYFSETQRNKGNFPGRFSGRQFSNSRSEMNVSTLELGDSALYLCASSLASGSTDTQYFGPGTRLTVL.